This T cell receptor beta chain comes out of a study of shared T cell receptors in the human thymus (dated by TCRdb to the early 2020s). A note on the overall study: The study examined how the human thymus generates shared, self-reactive T-cell receptor alpha chains.

Regarding this clone: Its antigen target is currently unknown. Qualities for individual bases were not recorded, and no much larger clone is one base off.

The library was built by means of the immunoSEQ multiplex PCR assay. What TCRdb holds here is the immuneACCESS table cut down to in-frame rearrangements. Part of the clones is not present; checked against another copy, under half of the missing clones reflect an unresolved V gene, and the others are unexplained. The table for this sample lists 650,000 to 950,000 clones; over 75% of them were counted only once. The ten largest clones add up to more than 0.01% of the sample. The V end loses 7 bases and the J end loses 4 bases, and a stretch of 16 bases separates them. The CDR3 starts with the cysteine, ends with the phenylalanine, and has 14 residues. CDR3 DNA is the only sequence kept; it has 42 bases, read in frame from the first base. The germline V gene sets CDR1 to SNHLY and CDR2 to FYNNEI. Separately, the same data were catalogued under a study of human thymus T cells. The second paper states: Immunologically healthy infants undergoing open corrective cardiac surgery for congenital heart defects in Finland were used as donors. Thymus tissue was obtained as surgical resects removed during corrective cardiac surgery. V and J gene segment usage appeared biased in both thymic and peripheral blood repertoires. Highly overlapping thymic TCR repertoires among unrelated individuals were reported in the related research. The study described the TCR alpha and beta repertoires in under 10 infant thymus samples and four matching peripheral blood samples. The infant donors were about 7 to 244 days old, and the cohort included over five males and a couple of females. Thymocytes were freed from the tissue by mechanical means and kept at -70 degrees C as pellets of about 9-33 million cells. A QIAsymphony instrument was used to extract genomic DNA from the frozen cell pellets. The immunoSEQ multiplex PCR assay was used to amplify the TCRB and TCRAD loci from a standardized amount of quality-controlled genomic DNA. The V(D)J region was spanned by amplicons of a length sufficient to cover the CDR3 and to identify V and J genes. The commercial immunoSEQ service was used to sequence amplicons on an Illumina platform. Primer bias and sequencing errors were corrected as previously described, and TCRAD and TCRB definitions were based on the IMGT database. The repertoires were analysed using immunoSEQ Analyzer 3.0 and VDJTools for basic statistics, V/J segment usage, diversity estimates, rarefaction and pairwise overlap. To estimate diversity, the Chao1, ChaoE, Efron-Thisted, Shannon and inverse Simpson indices were applied, and diversity was also estimated on datasets down-sampled to the smallest sample. Repertoire overlap used strict matching of CDR3 nucleotide sequence, V gene and J gene, with Jaccard-based multidimensional scaling clustering. Thymus samples yielded on average about 810,000 unique TCRB clonotypes, compared with some 89,000 from blood samples.

Rearrangement joined TRBV2 to TRBJ1-1; TRBD1 is possibly the D segment (6 matching bases). This TCR derives from a girl under three years old with a congenital heart defect. Donor details come from another sample of the same person, matched by shared clones. Sequenced input: thymocytes. Here is the DNA: TGTGCCAGCAATGGGGGGGCTTGGGGCACTGAAGCTTTCTTT. This translates into CASNGGAWGTEAFF.